One sample yielded the 6 T cell receptor beta chains listed below, sequenced in a study of cytomegalovirus exposure and HLA in healthy donors. Both 60 Vbeta primers and 13 Jbeta primers went into the PCR. Libraries were prepared by immunoSEQ multiplex PCR; TCRdb keeps only in-frame clonotypes and omits some of them. The sample includes around 210,000 clones, 80% to 90% seen only once; the top ten take approximately 0.24%. The source material was PBMCs. These receptors came from a girl aged 2-10 years in good health and CMV-seronegative.

J is TRBJ1-2 and V is TRBV5-5; maybe TRBD1 (5 bases). The V gene's germline CDR1 is SGHKS and CDR2 YYEKEE (reference sequence). The CDR3 is 12 amino acids. V dropped 4 bases and J dropped 4 bases, with 8 bases sitting between them. CDR3 loop: CASSRGVYGYTF. Here the CDR3 DNA reads TGTGCCAGCAGCAGGGGTGTCTATGGCTACACCTTC.

This clone was detected a few times. The chain combines TRBV12-5 with TRBJ2-7; the D gene is possibly TRBD1 (6 bases). The CDR3 has 19 amino acids. The germline V gene has CDR1 LGHNT and CDR2 FRNRAP. With 0 bases removed from V and 5 bases from J, the gap between germline ends came to 26 bases. The CDR3 reads CASGLVLGQTIHSPHEQYF. For the CDR3, the DNA is TGTGCTAGTGGTTTGGTACTAGGACAGACAATACATTCTCCTCACGAGCAGTACTTC.

J is TRBJ1-1 and V is TRBV30; no clear D. Trimming took off 0 bases at V and 1 base at J, with 6 bases between the two ends. This CDR3 spans 13 amino acids. Looked up from germline, CDR1 is GTSNPN and CDR2 is SVGIG (reference sequence). The CDR3 is CAWSVGPNTEAFF. CDR3 nucleotide sequence: TGTGCCTGGAGTGTGGGCCCGAACACTGAAGCTTTCTTT. Full variable domain (rest looked up from reference TRBV30 and TRBJ1-1): SQTIHQWPATLVQPVGSPLSLECTVEGTSNPNLYWYRQAAGRGLQLLFYSVGIGQISSEVPQNLSASRPQDRQFILSSKKLLLSDSGFYLCAWSVGPNTEAFFGQGTRLTVV.

J is TRBJ2-5 and V is TRBV6-1, with TRBD1 as a possible D gene (6 bases). Trimming stripped 8 bases from V and 4 bases from J, with 17 bases between. CDR3 length: 14 residues. Germline lookup yields CDR1 MNHNS and CDR2 SASEGT. CDR3 bases: TGTGCCAGCTGCCCCCCAGGGGACGTAGAGACCCAGTACTTC. This translates into CASCPPGDVETQYF.

CDR3 coding DNA: TGTGCCAGCAGCGCCTCTGTCGGGACAGGGGAGAACATTCAGTACTTC. Translation: CASSASVGTGENIQYF. This chain links TRBV9 with TRBJ2-4; TRBD1 matches 10 bases. The trim removed 3 bases at V and 7 bases at J, leaving 10 bases unmatched. Germline V gene sequence: CDR1 SGDLS, CDR2 YYNGEE. The CDR3 has 16 residues.

V is TRBV5-4 and J is TRBJ2-5, with 13 positions matching TRBD2. Germline V gene lookup returns CDR1 SGHNT and CDR2 YYREEE (reference sequence). J was trimmed by 5 bases and V by 4 bases; bases with no gene match: 5. This CDR3 contains 15 residues. The CDR3 bases are TGTGCCAGCAGCGGAGGACTAGCGGGGGTCGAGACCCAGTACTTC. Residues: CASSGGLAGVETQYF.